Shown below are 30 T cell receptor beta chains from a single sample sequenced in a study of blood T cell repertoires in COVID-19. Assay: immunoSEQ multiplex PCR; the TCRdb copy retains only in-frame clones and omits some. The table records around 310,000 clones, approximately 88% of them present only once. Material for sequencing was PBMCs or T cells enriched from blood (not recorded which). Receptors were obtained from a man younger than 40 who had recovered from COVID-19.

Turning to this clone: The sample has other DNA sequences that encode this CDR3 too. The chain combines TRBV5-1 with TRBJ2-5; weak D call: TRBD1 (5 bases). V lost 4 bases, J lost 4 bases, and 14 bases lay in between. The germline V gene encodes CDR1 SGHRS and CDR2 YFSETQ. The CDR3 runs 14 residues. The DNA for the CDR3 is TGCGCCAGCAGCCTGGGCCAGGGTCGAGAGACCCAGTACTTC. Its translation: CASSLGQGRETQYF.

The chain combines TRBV29-1 with TRBJ1-1; 8 nucleotides align to TRBD1. This CDR3 spans 15 amino acids. Trimming removed 4 bases from V and 5 bases from J; junction bases left unmatched: 12. CDR1 and CDR2 from the germline V gene are SQVTM and ANQGSEA. In nucleotides, the CDR3 is TGCAGCGTTGCCGGACAGGGCGGAGGGGGGACTGAAGCTTTCTTT. This sequence encodes CSVAGQGGGGTEAFF.

The chain has TRBV28 and TRBJ1-2; TRBD1 aligns across 9 bases. V was pared by 6 bases and J by 4 bases, with 15 bases of the junction left unmatched. Looked up from germline, CDR1 is MDHEN and CDR2 is SYDVKM. This CDR3 is built from 17 residues. CDR3 residues: CASSPGQGFSVGYGYTF. CDR3 bases: TGTGCCAGCAGCCCGGGACAGGGATTTTCTGTGGGCTATGGCTACACCTTC.

The chain combines TRBV18 with TRBJ1-3; D is uncertain. With 0 bases removed from V and 2 bases from J, the gap between germline ends came to 14 bases. Per germline, CDR1 KGHSH and CDR2 LQKENI. The CDR3 totals 17 residues. CDR3 sequence: CASSPPNRVVTGNTIYF. As DNA, the CDR3 is TGTGCCAGCTCACCACCGAACCGGGTAGTAACTGGAAACACCATATATTTT.

V and J are TRBV5-4 and TRBJ1-2; possible D gene TRBD1, 6 bases. CDR3 length: 14 residues. V was cut by 4 bases and J by 6 bases, with 16 bases left in between. In germline, CDR1 is SGHNT, CDR2 YYREEE (reference sequence). CDR3 amino acids: CASSPGQGVDGYTF. CDR3 nucleotides: TGTGCCAGCAGCCCGGGACAAGGGGTTGATGGCTACACCTTC.

The chain combines TRBV5-4 with TRBJ1-3; no reliable D call. Germline values: CDR1 SGHNT, CDR2 YYREEE (reference sequence). This CDR3 is 15 amino acids long. V was shortened by 5 bases and J by 0 bases, with 12 bases between the two germline ends. The CDR3 region is CASSPTSGSGNTIYF. The CDR3, as DNA: TGTGCCAGCAGTCCGACTAGTGGCTCTGGAAACACCATATATTTT.

The V and J genes are TRBV19 and TRBJ1-5; the D gene is possibly TRBD1 (5 bases). The V end was cut by 5 bases, the J end by 0 bases, with 20 bases between. This CDR3 spans 18 amino acids. Germline V lookup: CDR1 LNHDA, CDR2 SQIVND (reference sequence). The CDR3 DNA reads as TGTGCCAGTAGTTCCCACAGCCCAAGGGGCTATAGCAATCAGCCCCAGCATTTT. It specifies CASSSHSPRGYSNQPQHF.

This sequence joins TRBV10-3 and TRBJ1-2; perhaps TRBD1 as D (6 bases). The ends were cut back, 2 bases at V and 2 bases at J, with 6 bases in the middle. Per the germline V gene, CDR1 is ENHRY and CDR2 is SYGVKD. The CDR3 extends over 13 amino acids. The CDR3 reads CAISEGQNYGYTF. The CDR3 region has the DNA TGTGCCATCAGTGAGGGACAGAACTATGGCTACACCTTC.

V is TRBV7-9 and J is TRBJ1-2; 10 positions match TRBD1. Trimming cost V 5 bases and J 5 bases; bases outside gene matches: 5. Germline lookup yields CDR1 SEHNR and CDR2 FQNEAQ (reference sequence). The CDR3 totals 14 residues. The CDR3 here is CASSLPGQGYGYTF. The CDR3 DNA reads TGTGCCAGCAGCCTCCCGGGACAGGGGTATGGCTACACCTTC. Filled out from reference TRBV7-9 and TRBJ1-2, the complete variable domain reads DTGVSQNPRHKITKRGQNVTFRCDPISEHNRLYWYRQTLGQGPEFLTYFQNEAQLEKSRLLSDRFSAERPKGSFSTLEIQRTEQGDSAMYLCASSLPGQGYGYTFGSGTRLTVV.

This clone has a single count. The chain has TRBV14 and TRBJ1-6; tentatively, D is TRBD1 (5 bases). The CDR3 sequence is 13 residues long. V lost 3 bases and J 6 bases, leaving 6 bases between the germline ends. The V gene's germline CDR1 is SGHDN and CDR2 FVKESK. CDR3 amino acids: CASSHRVNSPLHF. Here the CDR3 DNA reads TGTGCCAGCAGCCACAGGGTTAATTCACCCCTCCACTTT.

The rearrangement links TRBV5-1 to TRBJ2-5, with D unresolved. Trimming shortened V by 0 bases and J by 5 bases, and 14 bases separated the two germline ends. The CDR3 sequence is 15 residues long. The germline CDR1 and CDR2 sequences are SGHRS and YFSETQ. The CDR3 bases are TGCGCCAGCAGCTTGGCCGGTGAAACGGTTGAGACCCAGTACTTC. This encodes CASSLAGETVETQYF. The whole variable domain, remainder taken from reference TRBV5-1 and TRBJ2-5, is KAGVTQTPRYLIKTRGQQVTLSCSPISGHRSVSWYQQTPGQGLQFLFEYFSETQRNKGNFPGRFSGRQFSNSRSEMNVSTLELGDSALYLCASSLAGETVETQYFGPGTRLLVL.

In this sample, this clone turned up a few times. The V and J genes are TRBV18 and TRBJ2-7; no firm D call. CDR1 and CDR2 from the germline V gene are KGHSH and LQKENI. V lost 3 bases, J lost 0 bases, and 3 bases lay in between. This CDR3 region has 12 residues. CDR3 amino acids: CASSPSSYEQYF. The CDR3 bases are TGTGCCAGCTCACCGAGCTCCTACGAGCAGTACTTC.

CDR3: CASSQADSPLHF. CDR3 sequence (DNA): TGCGCCAGCAGCCAAGCGGATTCACCCCTCCACTTT. The V call is TRBV4-1, the J call TRBJ1-6, with D unresolved. The CDR3 has 12 residues. Germline CDR1 and CDR2: MGHRA and YSYEKL. V was clipped by 1 base and J by 8 bases, with 3 bases between them.

The chain employs TRBV28 and TRBJ1-2; TRBD1 matches at 9 bases. CDR1 is MDHEN, CDR2 SYDVKM, per germline. The CDR3 length is 14 residues. Unmatched junction bases numbered 7, after V lost 7 bases and J lost 4 bases. The CDR3 here is CASTRTGVGYGYTF. In nucleotides, the CDR3 is TGTGCCAGCACCAGGACAGGGGTCGGCTATGGCTACACCTTC.

The rearrangement uses TRBV10-3 and TRBJ2-7; 7 positions match TRBD1. CDR1 and CDR2 from the germline V gene are ENHRY and SYGVKD. Losses at the gene ends were 4 bases for V and 3 bases for J; bases not matched to a gene: 3. The CDR3 consists of 13 residues. The CDR3 spells CAISAGQNYEQYF. The CDR3 coding sequence is TGTGCCATCAGTGCGGGACAGAACTACGAGCAGTACTTC.

V is TRBV3-1 (or the pseudogene TRBV3-2) and J is TRBJ1-1; 11 positions agree with TRBD1. The CDR3 runs 14 residues. Germline-derived CDR1 and CDR2 are LGHDT and YNNKEL (reference sequence). Losses at the gene ends were 2 bases for V and 6 bases for J; bases not matched to a gene: 2. CDR3 sequence (DNA): TGTGCCAGCAGCCAAATGGGACAGGGGGCTGAAGCTTTCTTT. Its protein product is CASSQMGQGAEAFF.

This clone is a singleton in its sample. This chain links TRBV4-1 with TRBJ2-1; D is perhaps TRBD1 (6 bases). Per the germline V gene, CDR1 is MGHRA and CDR2 is YSYEKL. V shed 0 bases and J shed 0 bases, with 12 bases lying between them. The CDR3 loop spans 17 amino acids. The CDR3 coding sequence is TGCGCCAGCAGCCAAGATATCACAGGGAGCTCCTACAATGAGCAGTTCTTC. Its protein is CASSQDITGSSYNEQFF.

This rearrangement joins TRBV3-1 (or the pseudogene TRBV3-2) to TRBJ2-7; 9 bases are a match to TRBD1. The CDR3 totals 15 residues. Per germline, CDR1 LGHDT and CDR2 YNNKEL (reference sequence). The ends lost 6 bases at V and 3 bases at J; junction bases unmatched: 9. In DNA form, the CDR3 reads TGTGCCAGCAGTCGGGCCGGGACAGGGATCTACGAGCAGTACTTC. Its translation: CASSRAGTGIYEQYF.

The chain combines TRBV5-4 with TRBJ1-1; 10 bases agree with TRBD1. Germline CDR1 is SGHNT and CDR2 is YYREEE (reference sequence). This CDR3 has 15 residues. The ends lost 4 bases at V and 6 bases at J; junction bases unmatched: 9. The CDR3 loop reads CASSPDRGQVAEAFF. CDR3 bases: TGTGCCAGCAGCCCAGACAGGGGGCAGGTCGCTGAAGCTTTCTTT.

V and J are TRBV30 and TRBJ1-1; possible D gene TRBD1, 5 bases. CDR1 is GTSNPN, CDR2 SVGIG, per germline (reference sequence). There are 13 residues in the CDR3. The germline V and J ends were trimmed by 0 bases and 11 bases, with 16 bases remaining between them. The chain's CDR3 is CAWSVQLGRGAFF. CDR3 in DNA: TGTGCCTGGAGTGTACAATTGGGTAGGGGTGCTTTCTTT.

This rearrangement joins TRBV5-4 to TRBJ2-1, with TRBD2 matching over 13 bases. From germline, CDR1 is SGHNT and CDR2 YYREEE (reference sequence). V gave up 3 bases and J gave up 0 bases; unmatched junction bases: 6. The CDR3 length is 18 residues. The CDR3 protein is CASSWGLAGRISYNEQFF. The CDR3 DNA reads TGTGCCAGCAGCTGGGGACTAGCGGGGCGTATCTCCTACAATGAGCAGTTCTTC.

The V and J genes are TRBV2 and TRBJ1-6; 8 bases map to TRBD1. Trimming removed 5 bases from V and 2 bases from J; junction bases left unmatched: 11. Germline V gene data show CDR1 as SNHLY and CDR2 as FYNNEI. CDR3 length equals 18 residues. CDR3 DNA: TGTGCCAGCAGTCGCCCACGGGACAGGAGTCCCTATAATTCACCCCTCCACTTT. Amino acid sequence: CASSRPRDRSPYNSPLHF. The entire variable domain, with the rest obtained from reference TRBV2 and TRBJ1-6, is as follows: EPEVTQTPSHQVTQMGQEVILRCVPISNHLYFYWYRQILGQKVEFLVSFYNNEISEKSEIFDDQFSVERPDGSNFTLKIRSTKLEDSAMYFCASSRPRDRSPYNSPLHFGNGTRLTVT.

This chain links TRBV7-8 with TRBJ2-2; the D gene is possibly TRBD1 (6 bases). The CDR3 is 15 amino acids. Germline V gene sequence: CDR1 SGHVS, CDR2 FQNEAQ. Trimming removed 5 bases from V and 5 bases from J, with 15 bases in between. The CDR3 here is CASSPSRGDTGELFF. CDR3 in DNA: TGTGCCAGCAGCCCATCCAGGGGCGATACCGGGGAGCTGTTTTTT.

The chain uses TRBV2 and TRBJ1-1, with D possibly matching TRBD1 (5 bases). V lost 6 bases and J 3 bases, leaving 11 bases between the germline ends. The CDR3 consists of 13 residues. Germline-derived CDR1 and CDR2 are SNHLY and FYNNEI. CDR3 nucleotides: TGTGCCAGCAGCCCTGAGACAGACACTGAAGCTTTCTTT. Translated, it gives CASSPETDTEAFF. The full variable domain, in which reference TRBV2 and TRBJ1-1 provide the parts outside the CDR3, is EPEVTQTPSHQVTQMGQEVILRCVPISNHLYFYWYRQILGQKVEFLVSFYNNEISEKSEIFDDQFSVERPDGSNFTLKIRSTKLEDSAMYFCASSPETDTEAFFGQGTRLTVV.

The V gene is TRBV7-3, the J gene TRBJ1-2; TRBD1 matches at 10 bases. The CDR3 extends over 15 amino acids. Losses at the gene ends were 5 bases for V and 2 bases for J; bases not matched to a gene: 5. In germline, CDR1 is SGHTA, CDR2 FQGTGA. The CDR3 bases are TGTGCCAGCAGCCCGGACAGGGGGGGGAACTATGGCTACACCTTC. As protein: CASSPDRGGNYGYTF.

This chain uses TRBV27 with TRBJ1-2; D possibly corresponds to TRBD1 (5 bases). Trimming shortened V by 6 bases and J by 4 bases, and 12 bases separated the two germline ends. CDR1 and CDR2 from the germline V gene are MNHEY and SMNVEV (reference sequence). CDR3 length: 13 residues. CDR3 sequence reads: CASSLGGGYGYTF. The CDR3 DNA is TGTGCCAGCAGCCTAGGCGGGGGCTATGGCTACACCTTC.

The genes are TRBV5-1 and TRBJ2-3; 7 nucleotides align to TRBD1. This CDR3 contains 14 residues. Germline CDR1 and CDR2: SGHRS and YFSETQ. J lost 2 bases, V lost 4 bases, and 4 bases had no gene match. The CDR3 bases are TGCGCCAGCAGCAGGGGACAGATCACAGATACGCAGTATTTT. It encodes CASSRGQITDTQYF.

V usage is TRBV13 and J usage is TRBJ1-5, with D unclear. This CDR3 spans 13 amino acids. Germline V gene data show CDR1 as PRHDT and CDR2 as FYEKMQ (reference sequence). Trimming pared 0 bases from V and 4 bases from J, leaving 4 bases between. The CDR3 region has the DNA TGTGCCAGCAGCTTAGGACTAAATCAGCCCCAGCATTTT. Residues: CASSLGLNQPQHF.

V and J are TRBV5-6 and TRBJ1-1; D not certain. Trimming shortened V by 4 bases and J by 5 bases, and 15 bases separated the two germline ends. The CDR3 runs to 14 residues. Germline V lookup: CDR1 SGHDT, CDR2 YYEEEE. In DNA, the CDR3 is TGTGCCAGCAGCGGGCGGGGAGGAGGTACTGAAGCTTTCTTT. Translation gives CASSGRGGGTEAFF.

The chain joins TRBV5-4 to TRBJ2-5; 10 nucleotides agree with TRBD2. This CDR3 spans 17 amino acids. In germline, CDR1 is SGHNT, CDR2 YYREEE (reference sequence). V gave up 0 bases and J gave up 2 bases; unmatched junction bases: 7. The CDR3 loop reads CASSLARASGGQETQYF. In DNA, the CDR3 is TGTGCCAGCAGCTTGGCCAGGGCTAGCGGGGGTCAAGAGACCCAGTACTTC.